Sequencing of this T cell receptor (beta chain) was carried out in a study of technical replicates of blood from several donors. Germline CDR1 is MNHEY and CDR2 is SVGAGI. Deletions cut 0 bases from V and 3 bases from J, with 8 bases between. CDR3 length: 14 amino acids. The method was immunoSEQ multiplex PCR; TCRdb's version includes in-frame clones alone and lacks a portion of them. In the table there are over 85,000 clones, about 95% of which are singletons. J is TRBJ1-1 and V is TRBV6-5, with D possibly TRBD1 on 6 matching bases. The sequence came from a human donor in good health. What was sequenced was T cells isolated from PBMCs. As DNA, the CDR3 is TGTGCCAGCAGTTACTCGCAGGGGCACACTGAAGCTTTCTTT. This gives the protein CASSYSQGHTEAFF.